A selection of T cell receptor beta chains follows, all from one sample in a study of CD8+ T cells in alopecia areata. Libraries were prepared by immunoSEQ multiplex PCR; TCRdb keeps only in-frame clonotypes and omits some of them. This sample has more than 150,000 clones, with around 49% found just once. The material sequenced was CD8+ T cells sorted from blood, taken at approximately week 51, from a patient treated with tofacitinib. Receptors were obtained from a human donor with alopecia areata. Both conserved end residues are part of each CDR3. The size entry is marked missing in some rows and otherwise reads once, few, many or a size class.

few,TRBV29-1,TRBJ1-5,CSVANGTAGYQPQHF
-,TRBV15,TRBJ1-5,CATSRSNQPQHF
-,TRBV9,TRBJ2-7,CASSVNPLDEQYF
-,TRBV19,TRBJ1-1,CASSMDLYKAEAFF
few,TRBV30,TRBJ1-1,CAWSPLGSGTEAFF
-,TRBV4-1,TRBJ1-5,CASSQVTGSNQPQHF
few,TRBV29-1,TRBJ2-1,CSVWRGGDEQFF
many,TRBV29-1,TRBJ2-3,CSVEDLERERDTQYF
once,TRBV5-6,TRBJ1-2,CASSPGDRQGYTF
few,TRBV5-1,TRBJ1-4,CASSPGGRNEKLFF
once,TRBV5-1,TRBJ2-3,CASAGLAGAEDTQYF
-,TRBV27,TRBJ2-3,CASSDYTDTQYF
few,TRBV30,TRBJ2-5,CAWSLGTARETQYF
few,TRBV30,TRBJ1-2,CAWSFRAVIERGYTF
-,TRBV13,TRBJ2-7,CASSPRQGSYEQYF
-,TRBV7-4,TRBJ2-7,CASSFGGTPAEQYF
-,TRBV6-1,TRBJ2-7,CASSSDRLSDEQYF
-,TRBV7-9,TRBJ2-7,CASSRDSSYEQYF
-,TRBV9,TRBJ2-1,CASSVLGTSGGRYNEQFF
-,TRBV30,TRBJ2-2,CAWGPTGEHGELFF
-,TRBV6-5,TRBJ2-7,CASSPTSYEQYF
-,TRBV13,TRBJ2-7,CASSPGGVPYEQYF
-,TRBV14,TRBJ2-5,CASSQGVETQYF
-,TRBV5-4,TRBJ1-2,CASSLDQGTYGYTF
-,TRBV30,TRBJ1-1,CACAGPHYEAFF
-,TRBV29-1,TRBJ2-7,CSALGGSYEQYF
few,TRBV7-2,TRBJ1-2,CASSWTGTGDYGYTF
-,TRBV27,TRBJ1-1,CASRGLGPEAFF
-,TRBV15,TRBJ2-1,CATSRDESFVHNEQFF
-,TRBV7-8,TRBJ1-1,CASSHPGQGGIHTEAFF
few,TRBV13,TRBJ2-4,CASSAPGFTGNIQYF
-,TRBV6-1,TRBJ1-2,CANQEPNYGYTF
few,TRBV15,TRBJ2-1,CATSRGGLEQFF
-,TRBV30,TRBJ2-7,CALRGGSYEQYF
-,TRBV2,TRBJ2-7,CARTLSSTAQVPYF
once,TRBV6-5,TRBJ2-1,CASRKVGTWDEQFF
-,TRBV7-9,TRBJ1-1,CASWGGTEAFF
-,TRBV30,TRBJ2-4,CAWGETKNIQYF
-,TRBV11-2,TRBJ2-7,CASSPPQAYEQYF
few,TRBV10-3,TRBJ1-1,CAISVADRGGTEAFF
few,TRBV29-1,TRBJ1-1,CSLLPGDLVTEAFF
-,TRBV30,TRBJ1-1,CAWNEGTEAFF
-,TRBV7-3,TRBJ2-5,CASSLNGLHQETQYF
few,TRBV7-9,TRBJ2-7,CASSLDGEQYF
-,TRBV4-2,TRBJ1-3,CASSQGGNTIYF
few,TRBV5-1,TRBJ2-2,CASKRQGANTGELFF
few,TRBV6-5,TRBJ2-1,CASSYRNEQFF
-,TRBV10-3,TRBJ1-5,CAINSERDNQPQHF
once,TRBV7-9,TRBJ2-6,CASTAPGGANVLTF
-,TRBV2,TRBJ2-6,CASRTEPGANVLTF
few,TRBV6-5,TRBJ2-2,CASSYEGQPGELFF
-,TRBV29-1,TRBJ2-7,CSVETVAGGSYEQYF
once,TRBV4-1,TRBJ1-1,CASSHRTGGGDTEAFF
once,TRBV9,TRBJ2-7,CASSPPGGPWGNEQYF
-,TRBV6-5,TRBJ2-1,CASSYYGTGFYEQFF
few,TRBV11-2,TRBJ1-1,CASSLTDRGTEAFF
-,TRBV16,TRBJ1-1,CASSQSDLMNTEAFF
-,TRBV30,TRBJ1-6,CAWSVTQGYNSPLHF
-,TRBV27,TRBJ1-2,CASSLRGEGGYTF
-,TRBV13,TRBJ2-1,CASSFTTSLRNEQFF